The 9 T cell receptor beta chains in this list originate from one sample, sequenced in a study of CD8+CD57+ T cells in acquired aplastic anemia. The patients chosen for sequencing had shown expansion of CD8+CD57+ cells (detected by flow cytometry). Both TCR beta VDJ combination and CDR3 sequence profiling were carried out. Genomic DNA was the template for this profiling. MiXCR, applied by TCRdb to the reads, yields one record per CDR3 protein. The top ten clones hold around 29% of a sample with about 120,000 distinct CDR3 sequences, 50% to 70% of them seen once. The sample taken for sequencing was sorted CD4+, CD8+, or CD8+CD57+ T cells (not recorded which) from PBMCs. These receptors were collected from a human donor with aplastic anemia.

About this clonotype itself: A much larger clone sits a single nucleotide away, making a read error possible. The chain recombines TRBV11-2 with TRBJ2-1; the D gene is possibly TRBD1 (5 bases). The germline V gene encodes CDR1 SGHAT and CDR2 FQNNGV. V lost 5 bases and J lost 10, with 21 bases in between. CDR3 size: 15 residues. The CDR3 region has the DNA TGTGCCAGCAGCCTTCGGCAGGGTACTAACTACGAGCAGTTCTTC. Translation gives CASSLRQGTNYEQFF.

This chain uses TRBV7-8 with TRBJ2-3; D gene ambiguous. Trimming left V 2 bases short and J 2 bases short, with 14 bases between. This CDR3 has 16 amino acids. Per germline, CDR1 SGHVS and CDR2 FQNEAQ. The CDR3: CASSLLGGASTDTQYF. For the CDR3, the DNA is TGTGCCAGCAGCTTACTAGGCGGAGCCTCCACAGATACGCAGTATTTT. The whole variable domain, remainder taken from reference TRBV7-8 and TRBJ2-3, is GAGVSQSPRYKVAKRGQDVALRCDPISGHVSLFWYQQALGQGPEFLTYFQNEAQLDKSGLPSDRFFAERPEGSVSTLKIQRTQQEDSAVYLCASSLLGGASTDTQYFGPGTRLTVL.

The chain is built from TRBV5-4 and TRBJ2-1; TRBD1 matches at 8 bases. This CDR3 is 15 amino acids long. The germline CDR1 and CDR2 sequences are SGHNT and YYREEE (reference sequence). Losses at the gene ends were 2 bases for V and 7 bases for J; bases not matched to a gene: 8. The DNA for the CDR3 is TGTGCCAGCAGCTTTGGACAGGGATGGGGAAATGAGCAGTTCTTC. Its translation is CASSFGQGWGNEQFF.

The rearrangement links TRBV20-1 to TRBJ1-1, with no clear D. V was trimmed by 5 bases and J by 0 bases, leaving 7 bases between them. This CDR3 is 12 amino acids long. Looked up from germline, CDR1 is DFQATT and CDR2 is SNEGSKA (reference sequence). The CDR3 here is CSAWGLNTEAFF. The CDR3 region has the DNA TGCAGTGCTTGGGGTTTGAACACTGAAGCTTTCTTT.

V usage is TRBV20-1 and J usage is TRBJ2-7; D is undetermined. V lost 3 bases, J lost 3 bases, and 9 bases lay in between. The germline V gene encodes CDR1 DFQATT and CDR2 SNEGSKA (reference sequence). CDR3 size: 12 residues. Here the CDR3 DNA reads TGCAGTGCTAGCGGAGTCAACTACGAGCAGTACTTC. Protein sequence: CSASGVNYEQYF.

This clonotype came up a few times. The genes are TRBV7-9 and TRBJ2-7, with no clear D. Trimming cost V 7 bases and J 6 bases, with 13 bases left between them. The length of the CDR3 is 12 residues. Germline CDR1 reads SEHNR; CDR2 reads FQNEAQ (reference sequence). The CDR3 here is CASKEQSAEQYF. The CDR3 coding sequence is TGTGCCAGCAAGGAACAGTCGGCCGAGCAGTACTTC.

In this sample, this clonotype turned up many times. In DNA form, the CDR3 reads TGTGCCAGCAGCTTGGGGACACCCTACGAGCAGTACTTC. It is translated as CASSLGTPYEQYF. The chain links TRBV5-6 to TRBJ2-7; tentatively, D is TRBD1 (5 bases). The germline V and J ends were trimmed by 0 bases and 2 bases, with 6 bases remaining between them. This CDR3 has 13 residues. Per germline, CDR1 SGHDT and CDR2 YYEEEE. The full variable domain, completed using reference TRBV5-6 and TRBJ2-7, is DAGVTQSPTHLIKTRGQQVTLRCSPKSGHDTVSWYQQALGQGPQFIFQYYEEEERQRGNFPDRFSGHQFPNYSSELNVNALLLGDSALYLCASSLGTPYEQYFGPGTRLTVT.

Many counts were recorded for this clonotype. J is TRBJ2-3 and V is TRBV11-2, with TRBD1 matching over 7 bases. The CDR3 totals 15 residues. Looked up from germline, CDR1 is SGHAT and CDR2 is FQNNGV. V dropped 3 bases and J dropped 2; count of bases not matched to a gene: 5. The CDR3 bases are TGTGCCAGCAGCTTCTACAGGGGACCCACAGATACGCAGTATTTT. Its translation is CASSFYRGPTDTQYF.

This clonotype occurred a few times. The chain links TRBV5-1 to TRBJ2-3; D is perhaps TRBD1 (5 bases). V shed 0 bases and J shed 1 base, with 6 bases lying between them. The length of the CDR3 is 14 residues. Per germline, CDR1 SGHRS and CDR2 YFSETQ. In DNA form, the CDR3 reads TGCGCCAGCAGCTTGGCAGGGCGCACAGATACGCAGTATTTT. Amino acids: CASSLAGRTDTQYF. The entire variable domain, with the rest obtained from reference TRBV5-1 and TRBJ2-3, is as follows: KAGVTQTPRYLIKTRGQQVTLSCSPISGHRSVSWYQQTPGQGLQFLFEYFSETQRNKGNFPGRFSGRQFSNSRSEMNVSTLELGDSALYLCASSLAGRTDTQYFGPGTRLTVL.